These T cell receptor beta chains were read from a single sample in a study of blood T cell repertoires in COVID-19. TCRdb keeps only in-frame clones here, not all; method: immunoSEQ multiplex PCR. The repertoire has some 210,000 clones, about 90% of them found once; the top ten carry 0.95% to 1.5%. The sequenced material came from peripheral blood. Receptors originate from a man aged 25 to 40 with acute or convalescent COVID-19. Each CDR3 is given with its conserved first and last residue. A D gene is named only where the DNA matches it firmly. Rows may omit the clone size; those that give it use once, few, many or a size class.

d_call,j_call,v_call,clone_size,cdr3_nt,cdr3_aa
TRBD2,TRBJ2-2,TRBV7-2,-,TGTGCCAGCAGCTTAACCGGGACTATAGGCACCGGGGAGCTGTTTTTT,CASSLTGTIGTGELFF
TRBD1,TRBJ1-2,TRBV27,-,TGTGCCAGCAGTCCCGGGACAGGGGGCCACTATGGCTACACCTTC,CASSPGTGGHYGYTF
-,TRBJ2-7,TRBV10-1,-,TGCGCCAGCAGTGAATGGCAGGGCGAGCAGTACTTC,CASSEWQGEQYF
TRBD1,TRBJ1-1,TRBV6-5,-,TGTGCCAGCAGTTACTGGACAGGGGGCACTGAAGCTTTCTTT,CASSYWTGGTEAFF
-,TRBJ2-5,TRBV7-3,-,TGTGCCAGCAGCTTAGGGTCGGCGGGGGCCCAAGAGACCCAGTACTTC,CASSLGSAGAQETQYF
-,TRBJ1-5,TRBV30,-,TGTGCCTTGACACAGGGAGTGTATAGCAATCAGCCCCAGCATTTT,CALTQGVYSNQPQHF
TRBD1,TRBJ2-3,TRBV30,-,TGTGCCTCATCGGGACAGGACTTTCTTCTTAGCACAGATACGCAGTATTTT,CASSGQDFLLSTDTQYF
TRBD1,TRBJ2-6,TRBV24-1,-,TGTGCCACCAGTGATTCGGGGACAGGGCTCTCTGGGGCCAACGTCCTGACTTTC,CATSDSGTGLSGANVLTF
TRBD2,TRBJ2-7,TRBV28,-,TGTGCCAGCAGCTCTCAGAGCGGGAGTGTCCACGAGCAGTACTTC,CASSSQSGSVHEQYF
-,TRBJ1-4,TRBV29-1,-,TGCAGCGTTGAAGGAGGGCGGGCAGGGGATGATGAAAAACTGTTTTTT,CSVEGGRAGDDEKLFF
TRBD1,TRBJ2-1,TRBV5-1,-,TGCGCCAGCAGCCCCGACAGGGCCGGGTACAATGAGCAGTTCTTC,CASSPDRAGYNEQFF
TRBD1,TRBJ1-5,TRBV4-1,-,TGCGCCAGCAGCTACTCCGGGACAGGGCCCAAAGTGGGCAATCAGCCCCAGCATTTT,CASSYSGTGPKVGNQPQHF
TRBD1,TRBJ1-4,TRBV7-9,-,TGTGCCAGCAGCTTATGGCGGGACAGGGCCGAAAAACTGTTTTTT,CASSLWRDRAEKLFF
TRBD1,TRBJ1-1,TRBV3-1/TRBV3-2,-,TGTGCCAGCAGCCAAGTAGCCCGACAGGGCCAAGCTTTCTTT,CASSQVARQGQAFF
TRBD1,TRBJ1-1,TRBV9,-,TGTGCCAGCAGTCCTCAGGGGGTAGGGAACACTGAAGCTTTCTTT,CASSPQGVGNTEAFF
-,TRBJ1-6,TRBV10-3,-,TGTGCCATCAGTGAGGAACAGGGAAGTTCACCCCTCCACTTT,CAISEEQGSSPLHF
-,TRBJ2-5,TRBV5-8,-,TGTGCCAGCAGCTTAACAGGCACAAACCAAGAGACCCAGTACTTC,CASSLTGTNQETQYF
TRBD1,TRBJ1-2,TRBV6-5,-,TGTGCCAGCACCCGGGACAGGGGAGATGGCTACACCTTC,CASTRDRGDGYTF
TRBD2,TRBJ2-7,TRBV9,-,TGTGCCAGCAGCGTAGCTAGCGGGAGGAACGAGCAGTACTTC,CASSVASGRNEQYF
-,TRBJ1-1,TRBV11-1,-,TGTGCCAGCAGCGACAGGACGGCTAACACTGAAGCTTTCTTT,CASSDRTANTEAFF
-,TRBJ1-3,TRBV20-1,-,TGCAGTGCTAGTAAAAGGACAAGCTCTGGAAACACCATATATTTT,CSASKRTSSGNTIYF
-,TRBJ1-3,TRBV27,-,TGTGCCAGCAGGGGCCTTCGTTCTGGAAACACCATATATTTT,CASRGLRSGNTIYF
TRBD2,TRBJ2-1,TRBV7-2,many,TGTGCCAGCATCCCGCCCACTAGCGGGGGGGCAGGTGAGCAGTTCTTC,CASIPPTSGGAGEQFF
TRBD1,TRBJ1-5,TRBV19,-,TGTGCCAGTCGACGACAGGGAGATCATCAGCCCCAGCATTTT,CASRRQGDHQPQHF
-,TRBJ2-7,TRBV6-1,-,TGTGCCAGCAGTGAGCGGCCCTACGAGCAGTACTTC,CASSERPYEQYF
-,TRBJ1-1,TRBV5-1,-,TGCGCCAGCAGCTTCTCTAGGCTCATGAACACTGAAGCTTTCTTT,CASSFSRLMNTEAFF
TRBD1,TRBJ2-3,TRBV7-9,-,TGTGCCAGCAGCTCTAGGACAGGGGGGTTAGATACGCAGTATTTT,CASSSRTGGLDTQYF
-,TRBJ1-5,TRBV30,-,TGTGCCTGGAGTGCACCCGGAGCCCCCAGAGGTCAGCCCCAGCATTTT,CAWSAPGAPRGQPQHF
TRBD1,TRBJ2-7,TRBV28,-,TGTGCCAGCAGCCGCAGACAGGGGGCGAGGGAGCAGTACTTC,CASSRRQGAREQYF
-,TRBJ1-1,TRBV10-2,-,TGCGCCAGCAGTGAGTCGGCCCTTCTTACTGAAGCTTTCTTT,CASSESALLTEAFF
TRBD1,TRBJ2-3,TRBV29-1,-,TGCAGCGAATCTTTACAGGGGCCTACTACTAGCACAGATACGCAGTATTTT,CSESLQGPTTSTDTQYF
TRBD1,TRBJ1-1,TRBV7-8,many,TGTGCCAGCAGCGCAGGACAGGGCCAGAACACTGAAGCTTTCTTT,CASSAGQGQNTEAFF
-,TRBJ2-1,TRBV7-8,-,TGTGCCAGCAGCTTAGTTGAGGGATACTACAATGAGCAGTTCTTC,CASSLVEGYYNEQFF
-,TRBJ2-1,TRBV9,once,TGTGCCAGCAGCGTCTCGGCGACTGGTGAGCAGTTCTTC,CASSVSATGEQFF
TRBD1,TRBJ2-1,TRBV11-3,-,TGTGCCAGCAGCCCCCCCGGGACAGGAACCTACAATGAGCAGTTCTTC,CASSPPGTGTYNEQFF
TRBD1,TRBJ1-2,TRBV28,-,TGTGCCAGCAGTTTGGGACAGGGTGTCTATGGCTACACCTTC,CASSLGQGVYGYTF
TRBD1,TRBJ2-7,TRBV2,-,TGTGCCAGCAGTGACAGGGGGATACCCTACGAGCAGTACTTC,CASSDRGIPYEQYF
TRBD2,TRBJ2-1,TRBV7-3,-,TGTGCCAGCAGCCGCCAGCCGGGACTAGCGGGAGTGAATGAGCAGTTCTTC,CASSRQPGLAGVNEQFF
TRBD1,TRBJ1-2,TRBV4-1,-,TGCGCCAGCAGCCTGGACGGACAGGGAGGAGGTGGCTACACCTTC,CASSLDGQGGGGYTF
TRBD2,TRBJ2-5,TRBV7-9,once,TGTGCCAGCAGCCCAGGACTAGCGGGAGTACTCGGGCAGACCCAGTACTTC,CASSPGLAGVLGQTQYF
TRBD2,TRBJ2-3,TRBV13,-,TGTGCCAGCAGCTTAGCGGGAGGAATTACAGATACGCAGTATTTT,CASSLAGGITDTQYF
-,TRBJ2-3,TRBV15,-,TGTGCCACCAGCAGAGTTTCTCCTTTGGGCGCCTCATTCACAGATACGCAGTATTTT,CATSRVSPLGASFTDTQYF
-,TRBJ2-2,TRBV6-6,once,TGTGCCAGCAGTTACTCTTGGCGGGGCACCGGGGAGCTGTTTTTT,CASSYSWRGTGELFF
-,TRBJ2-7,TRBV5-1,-,TGCGCCAGCAGCTTCCCAGGGGCCTACGAGCAGTACTTC,CASSFPGAYEQYF
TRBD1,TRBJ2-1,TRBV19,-,TGTGCCAGTAGTAGGCCGGGACAGGGCTCCTACAATGAGCAGTTCTTC,CASSRPGQGSYNEQFF
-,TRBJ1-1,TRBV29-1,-,TGCAGCGCCACCAGGACAGCTGAAGCTTTCTTT,CSATRTAEAFF
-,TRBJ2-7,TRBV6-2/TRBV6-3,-,TGTGCCAGCAGTTACTTTGGGACATATGCTTCCTACGAGCAGTACTTC,CASSYFGTYASYEQYF
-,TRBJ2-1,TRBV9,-,TGTGCCAGCAGCACCCGGGCAGGGGTCGTCAATGAGCAGTTCTTC,CASSTRAGVVNEQFF
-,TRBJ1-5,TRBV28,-,TGTGCCAGCAGTTTATTGCGGGGGCTCAAAGAAAATCAGCCCCAGCATTTT,CASSLLRGLKENQPQHF
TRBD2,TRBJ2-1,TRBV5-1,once,TGCGCCAGCAGGCGGGTGACGGGGAGACTAGCGGGGGACCCGAACAATGAGCAGTTCTTC,CASRRVTGRLAGDPNNEQFF
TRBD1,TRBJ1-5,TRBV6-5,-,TGTGCCAGCAGACCTGACAGGGGGAACAATCAGCCCCAGCATTTT,CASRPDRGNNQPQHF
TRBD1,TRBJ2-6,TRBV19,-,TGTGCCAGTAGCACCGGGACAGGGTTTGCTGGGGCCAACGTCCTGACTTTC,CASSTGTGFAGANVLTF
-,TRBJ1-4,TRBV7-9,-,TGTGCCAGCAGCTTAGCTTTGCCAGGGCGGGAAAAACTGTTTTTT,CASSLALPGREKLFF